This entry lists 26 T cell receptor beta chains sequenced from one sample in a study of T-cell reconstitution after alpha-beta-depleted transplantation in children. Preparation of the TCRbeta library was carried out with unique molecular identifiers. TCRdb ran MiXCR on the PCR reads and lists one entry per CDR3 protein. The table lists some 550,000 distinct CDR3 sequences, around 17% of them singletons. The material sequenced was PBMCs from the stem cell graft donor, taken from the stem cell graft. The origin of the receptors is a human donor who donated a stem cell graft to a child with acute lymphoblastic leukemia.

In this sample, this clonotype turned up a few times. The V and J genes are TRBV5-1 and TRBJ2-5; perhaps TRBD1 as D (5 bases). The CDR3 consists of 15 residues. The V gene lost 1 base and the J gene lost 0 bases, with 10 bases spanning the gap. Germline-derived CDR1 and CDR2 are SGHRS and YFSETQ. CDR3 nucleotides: TGCGCCAGCAGCTTGAACAGGCCGGACCAAGAGACCCAGTACTTC. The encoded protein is CASSLNRPDQETQYF.

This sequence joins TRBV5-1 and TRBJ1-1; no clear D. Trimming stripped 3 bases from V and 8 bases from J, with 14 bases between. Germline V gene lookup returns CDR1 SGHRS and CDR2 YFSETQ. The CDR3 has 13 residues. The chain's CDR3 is CASSWEPEGEAFF. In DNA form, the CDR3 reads TGCGCCAGCAGCTGGGAACCTGAGGGCGAAGCTTTCTTT.

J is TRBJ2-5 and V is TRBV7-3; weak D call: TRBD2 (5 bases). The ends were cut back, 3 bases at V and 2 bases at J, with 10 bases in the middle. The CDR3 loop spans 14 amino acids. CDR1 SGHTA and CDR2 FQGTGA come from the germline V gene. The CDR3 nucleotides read TGTGCCAGCAGCTTCGGTAGCGTACAAGAGACCCAGTACTTC. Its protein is CASSFGSVQETQYF.

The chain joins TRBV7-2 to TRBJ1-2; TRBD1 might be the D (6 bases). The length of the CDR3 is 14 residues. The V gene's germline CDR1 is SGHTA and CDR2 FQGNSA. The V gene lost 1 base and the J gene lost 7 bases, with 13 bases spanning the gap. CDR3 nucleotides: TGTGCCAGCAGCTTAGGCAGGGGTGAAAGTGGCTACACCTTC. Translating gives CASSLGRGESGYTF.

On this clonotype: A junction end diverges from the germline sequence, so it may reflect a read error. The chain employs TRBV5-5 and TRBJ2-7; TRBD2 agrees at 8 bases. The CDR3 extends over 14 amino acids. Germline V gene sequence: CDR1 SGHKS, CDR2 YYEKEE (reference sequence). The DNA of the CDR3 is TGTGCCAGCAGCCTTAGCGGGACCCTCTACGAGCACTACTTC. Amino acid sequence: CASSLSGTLYEHYF.

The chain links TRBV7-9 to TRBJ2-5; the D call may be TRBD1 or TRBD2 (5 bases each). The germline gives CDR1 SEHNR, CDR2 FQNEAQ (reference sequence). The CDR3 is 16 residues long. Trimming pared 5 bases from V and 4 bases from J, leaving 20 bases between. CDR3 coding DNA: TGTGCCAGCAGCCCAATAGGGACGGGGCCGGCAGAGACCCAGTACTTC. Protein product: CASSPIGTGPAETQYF. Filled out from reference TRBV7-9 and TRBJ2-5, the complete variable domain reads DTGVSQNPRHKITKRGQNVTFRCDPISEHNRLYWYRQTLGQGPEFLTYFQNEAQLEKSRLLSDRFSAERPKGSFSTLEIQRTEQGDSAMYLCASSPIGTGPAETQYFGPGTRLLVL.

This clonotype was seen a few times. CDR3 amino acids: CASSWEGSGETQYF. The CDR3 nucleotides are TGCGCCAGCAGCTGGGAAGGGTCTGGGGAGACCCAGTACTTC. This rearrangement joins TRBV5-1 to TRBJ2-5; D is uncertain. Germline V gene sequence: CDR1 SGHRS, CDR2 YFSETQ. The V and J ends lost 3 bases and 5 bases respectively, with 14 bases between them. This CDR3 has 14 amino acids.

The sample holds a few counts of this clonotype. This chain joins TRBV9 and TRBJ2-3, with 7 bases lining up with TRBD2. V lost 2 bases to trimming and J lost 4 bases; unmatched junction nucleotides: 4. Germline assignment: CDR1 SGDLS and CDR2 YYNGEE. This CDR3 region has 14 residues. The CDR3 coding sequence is TGTGCCAGCAGCGTTGGACTAGGCCCAGATACGCAGTATTTT. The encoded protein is CASSVGLGPDTQYF.

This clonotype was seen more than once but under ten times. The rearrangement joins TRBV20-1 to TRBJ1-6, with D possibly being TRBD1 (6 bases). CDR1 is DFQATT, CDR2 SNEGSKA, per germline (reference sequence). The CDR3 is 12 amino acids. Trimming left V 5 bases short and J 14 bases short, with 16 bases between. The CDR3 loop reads CSALQGLDTLHF. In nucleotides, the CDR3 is TGCAGTGCTCTACAGGGTCTCGATACCCTCCACTTT.

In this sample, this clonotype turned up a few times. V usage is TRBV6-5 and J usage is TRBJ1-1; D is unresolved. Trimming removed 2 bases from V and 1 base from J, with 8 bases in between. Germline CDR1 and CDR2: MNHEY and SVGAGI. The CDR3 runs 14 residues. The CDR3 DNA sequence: TGTGCCAGCAGTTACCGGGAGGGGAACACTGAAGCTTTCTTT. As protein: CASSYREGNTEAFF.

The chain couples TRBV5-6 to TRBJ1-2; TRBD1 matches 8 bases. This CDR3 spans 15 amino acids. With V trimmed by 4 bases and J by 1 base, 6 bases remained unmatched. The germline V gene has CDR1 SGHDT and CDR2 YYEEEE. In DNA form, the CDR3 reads TGTGCCAGCAGCCCGGGGACAGGCCTTAACTATGGCTACACCTTC. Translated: CASSPGTGLNYGYTF.

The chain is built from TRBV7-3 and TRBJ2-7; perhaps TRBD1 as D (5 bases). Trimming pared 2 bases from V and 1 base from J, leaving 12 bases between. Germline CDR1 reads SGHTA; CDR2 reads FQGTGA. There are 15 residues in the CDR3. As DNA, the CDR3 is TGTGCCAGCAGCTTATCAAGGACAAGTTCCTACGAGCAGTACTTC. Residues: CASSLSRTSSYEQYF.

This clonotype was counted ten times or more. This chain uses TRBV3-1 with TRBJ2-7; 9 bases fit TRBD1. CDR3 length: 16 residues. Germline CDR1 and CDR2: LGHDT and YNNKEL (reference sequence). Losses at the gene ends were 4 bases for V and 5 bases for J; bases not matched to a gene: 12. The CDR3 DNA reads TGTGCCAGCAGCCCGAACGGACAGGGGTTCTATAACGAGCAGTACTTC. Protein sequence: CASSPNGQGFYNEQYF.

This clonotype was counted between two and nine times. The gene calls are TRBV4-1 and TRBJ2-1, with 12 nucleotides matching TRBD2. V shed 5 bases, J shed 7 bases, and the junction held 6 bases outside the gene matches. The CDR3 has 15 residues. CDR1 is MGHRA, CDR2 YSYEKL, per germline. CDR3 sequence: CASSRLAGVGNEQFF. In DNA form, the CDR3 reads TGCGCCAGCAGCAGACTAGCGGGAGTGGGAAATGAGCAGTTCTTC.

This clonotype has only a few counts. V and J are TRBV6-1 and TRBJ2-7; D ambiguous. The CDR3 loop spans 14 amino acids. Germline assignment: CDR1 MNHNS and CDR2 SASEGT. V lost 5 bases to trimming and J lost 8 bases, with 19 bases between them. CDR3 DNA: TGTGCCAGCAGTAAAAGGGCCGACCGTGGACAGCAGTACTTC. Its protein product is CASSKRADRGQQYF.

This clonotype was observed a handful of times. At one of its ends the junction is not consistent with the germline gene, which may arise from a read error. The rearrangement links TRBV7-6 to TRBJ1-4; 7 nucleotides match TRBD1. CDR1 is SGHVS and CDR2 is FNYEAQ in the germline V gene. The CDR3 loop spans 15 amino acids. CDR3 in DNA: TGTGCCAGCACCTTAGTGACAGGGCTTAATGAAAAACTGTTTTTT. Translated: CASTLVTGLNEKLFF.

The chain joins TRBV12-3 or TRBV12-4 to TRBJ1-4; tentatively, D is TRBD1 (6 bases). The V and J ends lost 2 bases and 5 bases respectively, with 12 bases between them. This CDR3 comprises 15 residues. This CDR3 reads CASSLTYRENEKLFF. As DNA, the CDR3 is TGTGCCAGCAGTTTAACGTACAGGGAGAATGAAAAACTGTTTTTT.

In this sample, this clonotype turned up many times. CDR3 residues: CASSPPAPVETQYF. The CDR3 DNA sequence: TGTGCCAGCTCACCACCTGCGCCGGTCGAGACCCAGTACTTC. The gene calls are TRBV18 and TRBJ2-5, with no clear D. Between the trimmed V and J ends, which lost 0 bases and 5 bases, there was a span of 10 bases. The CDR3 is 14 residues long. Germline V CDR1 and CDR2: KGHSH, LQKENI.

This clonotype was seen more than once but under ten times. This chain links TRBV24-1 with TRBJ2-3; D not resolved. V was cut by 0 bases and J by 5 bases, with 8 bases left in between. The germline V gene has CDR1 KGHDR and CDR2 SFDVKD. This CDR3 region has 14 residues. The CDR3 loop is CATSDLASRDTQYF. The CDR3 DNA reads TGTGCCACCAGTGATTTGGCAAGTAGAGATACGCAGTATTTT.

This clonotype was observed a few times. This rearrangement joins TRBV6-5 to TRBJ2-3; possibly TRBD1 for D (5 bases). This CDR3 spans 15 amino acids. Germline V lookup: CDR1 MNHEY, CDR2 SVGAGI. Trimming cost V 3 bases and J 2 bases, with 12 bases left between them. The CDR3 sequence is CASSYWGRNTDTQYF. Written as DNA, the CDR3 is TGTGCCAGCAGTTATTGGGGCAGAAACACAGATACGCAGTATTTT.

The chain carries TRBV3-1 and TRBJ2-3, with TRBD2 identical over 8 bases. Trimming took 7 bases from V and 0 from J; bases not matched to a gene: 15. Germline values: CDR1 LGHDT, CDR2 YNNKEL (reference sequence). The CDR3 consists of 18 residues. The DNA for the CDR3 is TGTGCCAGCACCCAGCACGCCGCTAGCGGGCGGAGCACAGATACGCAGTATTTT. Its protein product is CASTQHAASGRSTDTQYF.

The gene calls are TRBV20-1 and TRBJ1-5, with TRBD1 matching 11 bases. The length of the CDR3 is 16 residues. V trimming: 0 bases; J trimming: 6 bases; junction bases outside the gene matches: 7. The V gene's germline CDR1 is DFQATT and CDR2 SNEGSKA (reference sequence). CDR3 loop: CSARDPRTGGGQPQHF. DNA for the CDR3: TGCAGTGCTAGAGACCCTCGGACAGGGGGCGGTCAGCCCCAGCATTTT.

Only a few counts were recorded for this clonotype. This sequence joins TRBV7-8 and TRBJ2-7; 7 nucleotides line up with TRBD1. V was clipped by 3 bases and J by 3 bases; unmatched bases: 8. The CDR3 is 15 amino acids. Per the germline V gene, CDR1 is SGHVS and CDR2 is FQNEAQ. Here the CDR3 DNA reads TGTGCCAGCAGCTTCCCGGACAGGCCAGGCTACGAGCAGTACTTC. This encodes CASSFPDRPGYEQYF.

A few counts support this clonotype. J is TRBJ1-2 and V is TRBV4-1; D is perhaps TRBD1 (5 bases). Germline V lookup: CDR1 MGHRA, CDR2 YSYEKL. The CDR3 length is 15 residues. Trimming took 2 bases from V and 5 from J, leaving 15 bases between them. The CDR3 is CASSQLIGAWYGYTF. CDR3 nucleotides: TGCGCCAGCAGCCAACTCATCGGGGCTTGGTATGGCTACACCTTC.

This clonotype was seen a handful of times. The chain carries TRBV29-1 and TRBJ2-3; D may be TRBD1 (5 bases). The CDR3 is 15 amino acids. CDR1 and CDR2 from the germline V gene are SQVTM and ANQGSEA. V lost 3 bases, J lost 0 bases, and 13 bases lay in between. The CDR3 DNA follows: TGCAGCGTTGAGCCAGGGAAACCTAGCACAGATACGCAGTATTTT. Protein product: CSVEPGKPSTDTQYF.

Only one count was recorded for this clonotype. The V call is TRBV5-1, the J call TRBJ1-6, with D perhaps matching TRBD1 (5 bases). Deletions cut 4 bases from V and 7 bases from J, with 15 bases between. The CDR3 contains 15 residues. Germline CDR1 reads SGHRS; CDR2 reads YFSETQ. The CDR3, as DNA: TGCGCCAGCAGCGTACAGGCTGCTCCAAATTCACCCCTCCACTTT. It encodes CASSVQAAPNSPLHF.